The T cell receptor beta chain under discussion was sequenced for a study of spatial heterogeneity in lung cancer. Study in general: At a median of roughly two years after resection, follow-up PBMC samples were sequenced when available. In the raw reads, each unique TCR and UMI combination was present more than ten times on average.

The time point: blood at routine non-recurrence follow-up after resection. Material for sequencing was whole RNA from tumor, nontumor lung or frozen PBMC, left unsorted. Note on this clonotype: No antigen is known for it.

Study results and limitations: Detection of ubiquitous tumor TCRs in blood was higher at resection than follow-up.

Every TCR cDNA molecule carried a tag that served as a unique molecular identifier. TCRdb re-derived calls from the 5' RACE reads in MiXCR, one entry per CDR3 protein. Of about 120,000 distinct CDR3 sequences listed, about 12% are singletons. This CDR3 spans 14 amino acids. V lost 5 bases, J lost 2 bases, and 12 bases lay in between. Germline lookup yields CDR1 DFQATT and CDR2 SNEGSKA (reference sequence). The sequencing here drew on PBMCs, taken at follow-up. This clonotype originated in a male donor with early-stage non-small cell lung cancer. This rearrangement joins TRBV20-1 to TRBJ2-2; tentative D call: TRBD1 (5 bases). The CDR3 DNA reads as TGCAGTGCTTTCCGGACATCTAACACCGGGGAGCTGTTTTTT. Amino acid sequence: CSAFRTSNTGELFF.